This TCR beta chain was captured by sequencing in a study of PD-1 blockade in classical Hodgkin lymphoma (dated by TCRdb to the early 2020s). Regarding the research as a whole: Nivolumab dosing was 3 mg/kg intravenously every 2 weeks, continuing until either disease progression or unacceptable toxicity. The study used TCR beta sequencing and CyTOF to define a peripheral blood immune signature of response to PD-1 blockade in classical Hodgkin lymphoma.

Including cysteine and phenylalanine, the CDR3 has 13 amino acids. Only CDR3 DNA is held: 39 bases, read in frame from base 1. The V and J ends are trimmed by 1 base and 5 bases, leaving 7 bases between them. CDR1 and CDR2 are read off the germline V gene as MGHDK and SYGVNS. Comments on this clone: The specificity of this receptor is unknown. No much larger clonotype is one base removed from it; base qualities were not supplied.

The Qiagen DNeasy kit was used to extract genomic DNA both from unsorted PBMCs and from the negatively selected CD4+ and CD8+ fractions. Using primers that anneal to V and J segments, immunoSEQ multiplex PCR amplified the TCR beta CDR3 regions. A synthetic immune receptor repertoire was used to minimize amplification bias, and remaining bias was computationally removed after sequencing. The original pipeline was this. Custom Python scripts were used to quantify repertoire diversity as the Shannon entropy index. Unsorted, CD4+ and CD8+ repertoires were examined separately, except in combined analyses, for which CD4+ and CD8+ sequences were merged in silico. A clone was considered expanded if an increase in frequency of at least 2-fold after treatment relative to C1D1 was found, and a pseudocount of 0.5 was applied to clones undetected at baseline. Singleton clones were defined as clones with 0 or 1 copy at C1D1, and non-singleton clones were defined as clones with 2 or more copies. Clones expanded in unsorted samples were labelled as CD4+, CD8+ or unknown by matching protein sequences in sorted samples from the same patient. Wilcoxon tests on paired samples were used to test changes in diversity from C1D1 to C4D1. Not all clones reach the TCRdb copy of this immuneACCESS table, which keeps in-frame sequences only. Checked studies attribute under half of the gap to unresolved V genes and leave the rest unexplained. Clone size and V and J calls were adopted from that table, with D and trimming inferred from the DNA. A total of some 150,000 clones appear in this sample, around 73% of them only once. The ten largest clones represent about 9.2% of the sample.

The investigation overall reported the following: By C4D1, a significant rise was seen in CD4+ TCR diversity but not in CD8+ TCR diversity (p=0.0027 vs p=0.16), and the rise was most apparent among complete responders (p=0.02). Among trial patients, those achieving complete response had baseline diversity similar to that of newly diagnosed patients, while diversity was significantly lower in partial responders and progressors. Lower diversity was seen in patients whose nivolumab began less than 1 year after ASCT, and these patients were left out of later analyses so that immune reconstitution would not confound the results. Baseline TCR diversity was reported as lower in newly diagnosed patients than in healthy donors, and lower still in relapsed/refractory patients. The study was limited to a single clinical trial cohort, and causes of repertoire differences, possibly disease activity or prior therapy, remained undefined.

What this sample's time point label stands for: cycle 2 day 1 (C2D1) of nivolumab. Every trial patient had relapsed after autologous stem cell transplantation, and cohorts A, B and C differed in prior brentuximab vedotin exposure. The trial cohort was composed of under 70 patients with relapsed/refractory classical Hodgkin lymphoma, for whom complete response, partial response or progressive disease was recorded as best overall response. Trial patients were treated with single-agent nivolumab in the multi-cohort phase II CheckMate 205 trial. An independent review committee assessed best overall response by applying the 2007 International Working Group response criteria. Trial PBMCs were collected immediately before nivolumab initiation (C1D1) and during therapy at cycle 2 day 1 and cycle 4 day 1. Peripheral blood was collected in 8 mL Vacutainer Cell Preparation Tubes, from which PBMCs were isolated by centrifugation and then cryopreserved.

Sequenced here: peripheral blood mononuclear cells (PBMCs), sampled before the second cycle of nivolumab. This sequence originates from a human donor with classical Hodgkin lymphoma. This sequence uses TRBV25-1 and TRBJ2-3; TRBD1 is possibly the D segment (6 matching bases). The CDR3 sequence is CASSESGVDTQYF. In nucleotides, the sequence is TGTGCCAGCAGTGAATCAGGGGTAGATACGCAGTATTTT. When the CDR3 is completed using the reference TRBV25-1 and TRBJ2-3 genes on either side, the full variable domain is EADIYQTPRYLVIGTGKKITLECSQTMGHDKMYWYQQDPGMELHLIHYSYGVNSTEKGDLSSESTVSRIRTEHFPLTLESARPSHTSQYLCASSESGVDTQYFGPGTRLTVL.